This is a list of T cell receptor beta chains from one sample in a study of shared T cell receptors in the human thymus. Sequenced by immunoSEQ multiplex PCR; TCRdb stores in-frame clones only, minus some. The sample comprises some 720,000 clones, roughly 88% of which are singletons, and approximately 0.01% rests with the top ten. These data were also reused for a study on human thymus T cells.

The sample was thymocytes. The origin of the receptors is a boy less than two years old with a congenital heart defect. Each CDR3 is given with its conserved first and last residue. A D gene is named only where the DNA matches it firmly. Part of the rows lack a size; the others show once, few, many or a class for expanded clones.

CDR3nt	CDR3aa	v_gene	j_gene	abundance	d_gene
TGTGCCAGCAGCCAAGAGGTAGCGGGTGACTACAATGAGCAGTTCTTC	CASSQEVAGDYNEQFF	TRBV4-2	TRBJ2-1	.	TRBD2
TGTGCCACCAAGACCCTCGGACAGCACCTAGCGGGACATGGCACAGATACGCAGTATTTT	CATKTLGQHLAGHGTDTQYF	TRBV15	TRBJ2-3	.	TRBD2
TGTGCCACGGCAGGGGGCACCGGGGAGCTGTTTTTT	CATAGGTGELFF	TRBV10-3	TRBJ2-2	.	TRBD1
TGTGCCAGTAGTATAGTCCGACAGGGGGCGAGGGAGCAGTACTTC	CASSIVRQGAREQYF	TRBV19	TRBJ2-7	few	TRBD1
TGTGCCAGCAGTGGGCCCGACCACAGTGGTGAGCAGTTCTTC	CASSGPDHSGEQFF	TRBV2	TRBJ2-1	.	.
TGTGCCAGCACCACCCCTAAGGAGCGGGAGCGGAGGATGGTCTTC	CASTTPKERERRMVF	TRBV28	TRBJ2-1	once	TRBD2
TGCGCCAGCAGCCCCCAGGGGGGACAGGGTATCCACGAGCAGTACTTC	CASSPQGGQGIHEQYF	TRBV5-1	TRBJ2-7	.	TRBD1
TGCGCCAGCAGCCAAGCCGACGATTCAGGGTCCCGGTACTTC	CASSQADDSGSRYF	TRBV4-1	TRBJ2-7	.	.
TGTGCCAGCAGTGAAGTTGAACAGGGATGGCACGAGCAGTACTTC	CASSEVEQGWHEQYF	TRBV6-1	TRBJ2-7	few	.
TGTGCCAGCAGCTTAGTGACTAGCGGGAGGAAGGGCGACGAGCAGTACTTC	CASSLVTSGRKGDEQYF	TRBV7-8	TRBJ2-7	.	TRBD2
TGTGCCAGCAGCTTTACAGGGTCTAGCGGCCCAGATACGCAGTATTTT	CASSFTGSSGPDTQYF	TRBV5-6	TRBJ2-3	.	.
TGTGCCAGCAGAATCGACAGGGACGAGGACTATGGCTACACCTTC	CASRIDRDEDYGYTF	TRBV25-1	TRBJ1-2	.	TRBD1
TGTGCCAGCAGCTTGAACTTGCCTAGCGGGAGAGGGGAGACCCAGTACTTC	CASSLNLPSGRGETQYF	TRBV7-4	TRBJ2-5	.	TRBD2
TGTGCCAGCAGCTTAGTGGGGACTAGCTCCGACTTC	CASSLVGTSSDF	TRBV7-9	TRBJ2-5	.	TRBD2
TGTGCCAGCAGCTTAGTATCGGCTAGCTCCTACGAGCAGTACTTC	CASSLVSASSYEQYF	TRBV7-2	TRBJ2-7	.	.
TGTGCCAGCAGCCCCCGAGACGGGAAGATATACAATGAGCAGTTCTTC	CASSPRDGKIYNEQFF	TRBV9	TRBJ2-1	.	.
TGTGCCAGCAGTTTAGGGCCCGGTGGAGAGACCCAGTACTTC	CASSLGPGGETQYF	TRBV27	TRBJ2-5	.	.
TGTGCCAGCAGCACACAGGTCGTAGAGGAGAAGGACACTGAAGCTTTCTTT	CASSTQVVEEKDTEAFF	TRBV5-6	TRBJ1-1	.	.
TGTGCCAGTAGTTTCAGGGGGCTTCACTACGAGCAGTACTTC	CASSFRGLHYEQYF	TRBV19	TRBJ2-7	.	TRBD1
TGTGCAAGTCGCTTAGGACGACTAGCGGGACTAATCTACGAGCAGTACTTC	CASRLGRLAGLIYEQYF	TRBV12-2	TRBJ2-7	.	.
TGTGCCAGCTCACCGCCGCTTGAGCGGGATAGCGAGGAAGAGACCCAGTACTTC	CASSPPLERDSEEETQYF	TRBV18	TRBJ2-5	.	TRBD2
TGCGCCAGCAGCCAAGAGATTCTATGGACTAGCGGGAGCTACAATGAGCAGTTCTTC	CASSQEILWTSGSYNEQFF	TRBV4-1	TRBJ2-1	.	TRBD2
TGTGCCAGCAGTTTATCACCTTCCGGCACCGGGGAGCTGTTTTTT	CASSLSPSGTGELFF	TRBV27	TRBJ2-2	.	.
TGTGCCAGCAGCTCCACACAATCGCCTAACACTGAAGCTTTCTTT	CASSSTQSPNTEAFF	TRBV6-6	TRBJ1-1	.	.
TGTGCCTGGACAGGGGGCCCGGCCTCCTACAATGAGCAGTTCTTC	CAWTGGPASYNEQFF	TRBV30	TRBJ2-1	.	TRBD1
TGTGCCAGCAGCACCGCCGGGACAATGAACACCGGGGAGCTGTTTTTT	CASSTAGTMNTGELFF	TRBV5-4	TRBJ2-2	.	.
TGTGCCAGCAGTGAAGGGACAGGGCTGGGACAGCCCCAGCATTTT	CASSEGTGLGQPQHF	TRBV27	TRBJ1-5	.	TRBD1